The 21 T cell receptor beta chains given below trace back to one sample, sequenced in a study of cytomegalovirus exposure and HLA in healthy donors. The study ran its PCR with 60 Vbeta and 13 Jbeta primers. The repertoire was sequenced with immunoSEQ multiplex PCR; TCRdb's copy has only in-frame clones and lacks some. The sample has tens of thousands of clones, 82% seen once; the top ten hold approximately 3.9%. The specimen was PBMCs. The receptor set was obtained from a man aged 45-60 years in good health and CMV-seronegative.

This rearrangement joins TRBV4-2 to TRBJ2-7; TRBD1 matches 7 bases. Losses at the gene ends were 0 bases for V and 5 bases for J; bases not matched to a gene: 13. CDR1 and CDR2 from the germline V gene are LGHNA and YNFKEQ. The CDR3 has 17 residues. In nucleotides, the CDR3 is TGTGCCAGCAGCCAAGATCCGCAAGCAGGGGGTACGAACGAGCAGTACTTC. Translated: CASSQDPQAGGTNEQYF.

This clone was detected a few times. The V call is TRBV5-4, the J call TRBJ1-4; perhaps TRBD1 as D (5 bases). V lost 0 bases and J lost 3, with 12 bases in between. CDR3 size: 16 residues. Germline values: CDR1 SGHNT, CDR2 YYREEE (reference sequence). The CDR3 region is CASSLGTQGSNEKLFF. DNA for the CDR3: TGTGCCAGCAGCTTGGGGACCCAGGGCTCTAATGAAAAACTGTTTTTT.

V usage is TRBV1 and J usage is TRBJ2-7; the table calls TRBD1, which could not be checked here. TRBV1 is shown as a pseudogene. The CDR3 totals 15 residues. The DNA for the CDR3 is TGCACCTTCCTGATACCCCCGGGACAGCTTTACGAGCAGTACTTC. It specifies CTFLIPPGQLYEQYF.

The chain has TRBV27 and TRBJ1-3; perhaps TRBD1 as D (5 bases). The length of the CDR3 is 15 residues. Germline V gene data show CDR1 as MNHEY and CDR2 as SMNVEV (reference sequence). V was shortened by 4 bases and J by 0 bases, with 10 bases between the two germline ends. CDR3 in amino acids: CASSWDSSSGNTIYF. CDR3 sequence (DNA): TGTGCCAGCAGTTGGGACTCTAGCTCTGGAAACACCATATATTTT.

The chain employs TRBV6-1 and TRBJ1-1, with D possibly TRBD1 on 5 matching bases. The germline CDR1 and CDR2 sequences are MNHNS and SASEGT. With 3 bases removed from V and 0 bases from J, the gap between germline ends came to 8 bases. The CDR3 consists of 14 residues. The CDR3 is CASSDTGLNTEAFF. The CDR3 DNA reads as TGTGCCAGCAGTGACACAGGATTGAACACTGAAGCTTTCTTT.

The CDR3 DNA reads TGTGCCAGCAGCGGGGGCGAACTAAATGAAAAACTGTTTTTT. Its translation is CASSGGELNEKLFF. The chain joins TRBV9 to TRBJ1-4, with a weak D call TRBD1 (5 bases). The V end was cut by 3 bases, the J end by 5 bases, with 11 bases between. Germline V gives CDR1 SGDLS, CDR2 YYNGEE. CDR3 length equals 14 residues.

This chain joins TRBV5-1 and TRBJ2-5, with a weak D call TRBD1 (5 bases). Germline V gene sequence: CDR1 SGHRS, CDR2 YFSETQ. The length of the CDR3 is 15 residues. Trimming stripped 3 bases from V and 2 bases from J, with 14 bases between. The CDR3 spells CASSSFQGSQETQYF. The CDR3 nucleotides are TGCGCCAGCAGCTCATTCCAGGGATCACAAGAGACCCAGTACTTC. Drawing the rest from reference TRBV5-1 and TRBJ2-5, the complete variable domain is KAGVTQTPRYLIKTRGQQVTLSCSPISGHRSVSWYQQTPGQGLQFLFEYFSETQRNKGNFPGRFSGRQFSNSRSEMNVSTLELGDSALYLCASSSFQGSQETQYFGPGTRLLVL.

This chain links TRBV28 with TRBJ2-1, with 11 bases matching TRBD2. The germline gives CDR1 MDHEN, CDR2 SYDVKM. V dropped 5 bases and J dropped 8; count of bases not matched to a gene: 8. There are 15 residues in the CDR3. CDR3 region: CASSELAGDNDEQFF. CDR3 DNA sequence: TGTGCCAGCAGTGAACTAGCGGGAGATAACGATGAGCAGTTCTTC. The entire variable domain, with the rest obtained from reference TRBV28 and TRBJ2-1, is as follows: DVKVTQSSRYLVKRTGEKVFLECVQDMDHENMFWYRQDPGLGLRLIYFSYDVKMKEKGDIPEGYSVSREKKERFSLILESASTNQTSMYLCASSELAGDNDEQFFGPGTRLTVL.

The CDR3, as DNA: TGTGCCAGCAGCTTGACTCCTGCTAGCAATCAGCCCCAGCATTTT. Its protein product is CASSLTPASNQPQHF. The chain couples TRBV5-6 to TRBJ1-5; no definite D call. This CDR3 has 15 amino acids. The V gene's germline CDR1 is SGHDT and CDR2 YYEEEE. V lost 1 base to trimming and J lost 0 bases, with 8 bases between them.

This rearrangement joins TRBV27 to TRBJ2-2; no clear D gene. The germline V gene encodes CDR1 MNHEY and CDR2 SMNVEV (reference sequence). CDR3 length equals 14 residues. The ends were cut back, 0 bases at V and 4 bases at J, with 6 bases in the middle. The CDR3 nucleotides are TGTGCCAGCAGTTTATCGATAGTCACCGGGGAGCTGTTTTTT. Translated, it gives CASSLSIVTGELFF.

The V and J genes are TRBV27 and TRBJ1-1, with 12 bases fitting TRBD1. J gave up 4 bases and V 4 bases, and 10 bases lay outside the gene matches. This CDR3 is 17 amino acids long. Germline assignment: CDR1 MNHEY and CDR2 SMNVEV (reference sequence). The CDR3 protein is CASSSPGTGGGGTEAFF. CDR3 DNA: TGTGCCAGCAGTTCACCCGGGACAGGGGGCGGGGGCACTGAAGCTTTCTTT.

The CDR3 protein is CASTQMRGQGEPQHF. DNA for the CDR3: TGTGCCAGCACTCAAATGAGGGGACAGGGAGAGCCCCAGCATTTT. This chain connects TRBV6-1 to TRBJ1-5; 9 positions agree with TRBD1. J gave up 8 bases and V 7 bases, and 12 bases lay outside the gene matches. Germline V gives CDR1 MNHNS, CDR2 SASEGT. CDR3 length: 15 residues.

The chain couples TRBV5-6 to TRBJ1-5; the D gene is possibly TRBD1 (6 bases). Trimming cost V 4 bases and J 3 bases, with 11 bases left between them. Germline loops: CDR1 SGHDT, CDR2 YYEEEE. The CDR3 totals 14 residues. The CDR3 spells CASSGGAVNQPQHF. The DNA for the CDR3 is TGTGCCAGCAGCGGGGGGGCCGTCAATCAGCCCCAGCATTTT.

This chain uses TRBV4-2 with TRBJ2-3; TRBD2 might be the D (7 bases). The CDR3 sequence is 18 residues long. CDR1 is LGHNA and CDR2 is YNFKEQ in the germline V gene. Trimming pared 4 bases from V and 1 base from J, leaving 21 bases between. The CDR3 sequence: CASSPARGRSGGTDTQYF. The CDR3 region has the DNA TGTGCCAGCAGCCCCGCGAGGGGGAGGAGCGGGGGCACAGATACGCAGTATTTT.

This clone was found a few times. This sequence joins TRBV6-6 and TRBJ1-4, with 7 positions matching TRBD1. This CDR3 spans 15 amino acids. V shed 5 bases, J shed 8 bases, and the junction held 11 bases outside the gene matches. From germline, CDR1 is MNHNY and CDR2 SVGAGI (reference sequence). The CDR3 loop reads CASSAGQTLEEKLFF. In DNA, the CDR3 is TGTGCCAGCAGTGCGGGACAGACCCTTGAGGAAAAACTGTTTTTT.

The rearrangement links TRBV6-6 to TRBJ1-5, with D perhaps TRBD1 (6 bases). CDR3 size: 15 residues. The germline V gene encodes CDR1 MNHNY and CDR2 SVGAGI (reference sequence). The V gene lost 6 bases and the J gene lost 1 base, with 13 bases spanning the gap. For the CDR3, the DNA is TGTGCCAGCAGCCAGGGGTCTTGGAGCAATCAGCCCCAGCATTTT. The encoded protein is CASSQGSWSNQPQHF.

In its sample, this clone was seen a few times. CDR3 in DNA: TGTGCCGCACGGGGGGGAGGCTATAGCGCTGGAAACACCATATATTTT. Amino acids: CAARGGGYSAGNTIYF. The V call is TRBV6-6, the J call TRBJ1-3; weak D call: TRBD1 (5 bases). The CDR3 extends over 16 amino acids. The V gene's germline CDR1 is MNHNY and CDR2 SVGAGI (reference sequence). V lost 11 bases, J lost 2 bases, and 22 bases lay in between.

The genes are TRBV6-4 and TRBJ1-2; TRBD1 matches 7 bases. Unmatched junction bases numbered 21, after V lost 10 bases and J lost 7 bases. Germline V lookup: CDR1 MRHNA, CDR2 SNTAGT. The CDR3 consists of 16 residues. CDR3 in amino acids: CANDGPERAGGPGYTF. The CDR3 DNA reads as TGTGCCAACGACGGGCCTGAACGCGCAGGGGGTCCTGGCTACACCTTC.

Here the CDR3 reads CASNGRREETQYF. The CDR3 DNA is TGTGCCAGCAATGGCCGGAGGGAAGAGACCCAGTACTTC. V is TRBV2 and J is TRBJ2-5; D perhaps matches TRBD2 (6 bases). Deletions cut 7 bases from V and 3 bases from J, with 12 bases between. Germline V gene data show CDR1 as SNHLY and CDR2 as FYNNEI. The CDR3 length is 13 residues.

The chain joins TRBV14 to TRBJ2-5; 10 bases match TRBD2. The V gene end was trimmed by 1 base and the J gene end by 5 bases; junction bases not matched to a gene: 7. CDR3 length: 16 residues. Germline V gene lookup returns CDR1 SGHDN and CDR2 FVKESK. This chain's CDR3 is CASSQGLAGGWETQYF. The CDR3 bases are TGTGCCAGCAGCCAAGGACTAGCGGGCGGTTGGGAGACCCAGTACTTC.

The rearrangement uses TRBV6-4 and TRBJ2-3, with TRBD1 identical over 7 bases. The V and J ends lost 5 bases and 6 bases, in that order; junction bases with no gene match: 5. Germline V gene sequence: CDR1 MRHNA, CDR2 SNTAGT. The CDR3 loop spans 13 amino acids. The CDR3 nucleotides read TGTGCCAGCAGTACAGGGGTTGTTGATACGCAGTATTTT. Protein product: CASSTGVVDTQYF.